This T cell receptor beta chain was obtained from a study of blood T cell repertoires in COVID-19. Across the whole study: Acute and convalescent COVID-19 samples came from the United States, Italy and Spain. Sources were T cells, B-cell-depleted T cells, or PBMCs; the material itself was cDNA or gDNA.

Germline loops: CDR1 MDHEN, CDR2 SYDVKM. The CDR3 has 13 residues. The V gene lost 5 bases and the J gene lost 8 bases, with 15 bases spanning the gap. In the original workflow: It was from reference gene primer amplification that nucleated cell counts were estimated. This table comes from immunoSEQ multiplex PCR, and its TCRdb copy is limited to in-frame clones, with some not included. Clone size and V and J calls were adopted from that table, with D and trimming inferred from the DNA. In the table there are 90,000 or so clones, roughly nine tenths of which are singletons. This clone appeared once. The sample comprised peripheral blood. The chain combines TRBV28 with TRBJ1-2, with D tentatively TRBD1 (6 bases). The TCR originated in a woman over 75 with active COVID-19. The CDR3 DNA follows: TGTGCCAGCAGTCCGACAGGCTTTAGCGGCTACACCTTC. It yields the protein CASSPTGFSGYTF.